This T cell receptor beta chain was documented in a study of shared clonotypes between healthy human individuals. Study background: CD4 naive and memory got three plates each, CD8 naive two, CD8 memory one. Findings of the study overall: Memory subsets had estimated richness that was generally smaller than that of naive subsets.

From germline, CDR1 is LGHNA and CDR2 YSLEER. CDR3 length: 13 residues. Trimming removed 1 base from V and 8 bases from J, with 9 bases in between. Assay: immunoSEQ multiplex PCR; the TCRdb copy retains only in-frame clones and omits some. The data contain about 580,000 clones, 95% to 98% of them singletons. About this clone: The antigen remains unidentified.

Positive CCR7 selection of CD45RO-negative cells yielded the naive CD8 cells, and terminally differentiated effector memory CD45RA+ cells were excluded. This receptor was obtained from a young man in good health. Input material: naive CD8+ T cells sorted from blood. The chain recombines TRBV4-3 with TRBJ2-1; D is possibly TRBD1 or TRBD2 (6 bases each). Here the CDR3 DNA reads TGCGCCAGCAGCCAAGGGGGGGCGTATGAGCAGTTCTTC. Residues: CASSQGGAYEQFF.